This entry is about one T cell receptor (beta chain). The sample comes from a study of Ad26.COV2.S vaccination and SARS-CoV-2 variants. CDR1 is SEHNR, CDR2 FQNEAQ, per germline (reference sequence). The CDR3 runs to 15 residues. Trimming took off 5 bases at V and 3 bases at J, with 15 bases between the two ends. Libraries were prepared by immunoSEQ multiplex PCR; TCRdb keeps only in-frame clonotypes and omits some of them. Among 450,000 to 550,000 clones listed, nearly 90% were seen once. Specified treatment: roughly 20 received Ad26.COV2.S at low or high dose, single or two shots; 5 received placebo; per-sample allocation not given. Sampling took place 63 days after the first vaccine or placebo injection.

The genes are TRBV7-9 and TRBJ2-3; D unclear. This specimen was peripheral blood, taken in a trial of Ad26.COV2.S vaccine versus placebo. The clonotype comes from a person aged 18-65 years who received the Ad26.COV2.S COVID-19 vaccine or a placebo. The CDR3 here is CASSLGPDGTDTQYF. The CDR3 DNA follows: TGTGCCAGCAGCCTGGGCCCCGACGGAACAGATACGCAGTATTTT. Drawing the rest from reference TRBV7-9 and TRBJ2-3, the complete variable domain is DTGVSQNPRHKITKRGQNVTFRCDPISEHNRLYWYRQTLGQGPEFLTYFQNEAQLEKSRLLSDRFSAERPKGSFSTLEIQRTEQGDSAMYLCASSLGPDGTDTQYFGPGTRLTVL.